This T cell receptor beta chain emerged from a study of a mutant IDH1 vaccine in newly diagnosed glioma. TCRdb's table, derived via immunoSEQ multiplex PCR, lists solely in-frame clones and lacks some. This sample has approximately 30,000 clones, with approximately 78% found just once. Time point specified: week 23, last vaccination. The vaccine gave 300 ug of a 20-mer mutant IDH1 peptide subcutaneously per dose. About this clone itself: The antigen remains unidentified.

This TCR was sampled from a woman aged 25 to 39 with glioma. Sequences were derived from PBMCs, sampled from a glioma patient whose treatment included an IDH1 peptide vaccine.

The DNA for the CDR3 is TGTGCCAGCAGCTTAGTGGCGGGGACCTCCTACGAGCAGTACTTC. Protein product: CASSLVAGTSYEQYF. This chain uses TRBV7-8 with TRBJ2-7; D perhaps matches TRBD2 (6 bases). This CDR3 region has 15 residues. Trimming left V 1 base short and J 0 bases short, with 10 bases between. The germline V gene encodes CDR1 SGHVS and CDR2 FQNEAQ.